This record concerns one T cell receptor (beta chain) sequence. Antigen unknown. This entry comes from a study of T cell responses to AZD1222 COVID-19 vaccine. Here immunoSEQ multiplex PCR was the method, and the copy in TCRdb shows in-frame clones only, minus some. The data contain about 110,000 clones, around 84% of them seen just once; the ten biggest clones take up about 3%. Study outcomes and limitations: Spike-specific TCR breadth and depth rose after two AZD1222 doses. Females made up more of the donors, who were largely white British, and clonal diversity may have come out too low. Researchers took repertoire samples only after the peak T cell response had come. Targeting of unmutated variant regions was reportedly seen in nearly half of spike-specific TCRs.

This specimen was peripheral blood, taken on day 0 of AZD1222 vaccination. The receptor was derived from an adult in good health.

CDR3 sequence (DNA): TGCGCCAGCAGCCCCCCTAGCGGGGGGCCTTCCTACAATGAGCAGTTCTTC. Translated: CASSPPSGGPSYNEQFF. The chain joins TRBV5-1 to TRBJ2-1; 11 bases align to TRBD2. V dropped 4 bases and J dropped 1; count of bases not matched to a gene: 7. CDR1 and CDR2 (germline): SGHRS, YFSETQ. The CDR3 length is 17 residues.